Shown below are 22 T cell receptor beta chains from a single sample sequenced in a study of T cells of healthy individuals. Each CDR3 protein is one row after TCRdb ran MiXCR on the 5' RACE reads. Here the sample spans 38,000 or so distinct CDR3 sequences, 3.5% to 5.5% being singletons. The receptor set was obtained from a human donor in good health.

This clonotype was seen ten or more times. The chain couples TRBV7-9 to TRBJ2-7; D may be TRBD2 (5 bases). The CDR3 consists of 15 residues. The ends were cut back, 0 bases at V and 0 bases at J, with 9 bases in the middle. The germline V gene has CDR1 SEHNR and CDR2 FQNEAQ (reference sequence). The CDR3 region is CASSLAGVSSYEQYF. The CDR3 bases are TGTGCCAGCAGCTTAGCCGGGGTTAGCTCCTACGAGCAGTACTTC.

This clonotype came up many times. The chain links TRBV7-6 to TRBJ2-1, with D unclear. The CDR3 contains 14 residues. V was clipped by 1 base and J by 0 bases, with 4 bases between them. Germline assignment: CDR1 SGHVS and CDR2 FNYEAQ. CDR3 DNA sequence: TGTGCCAGCAGCTTAGTCCCCTCCTACAATGAGCAGTTCTTC. Protein: CASSLVPSYNEQFF.

This clonotype was observed at least ten times. The chain links TRBV7-8 to TRBJ2-1, with 9 bases matching TRBD2. J gave up 2 bases and V 3 bases, and 5 bases lay outside the gene matches. This CDR3 is 16 amino acids long. Germline V CDR1 and CDR2: SGHVS, FQNEAQ. The CDR3 reads CASSFSGGGAYNEQFF. The CDR3 nucleotides are TGTGCCAGCAGCTTCTCGGGCGGGGGGGCCTACAATGAGCAGTTCTTC.

This clonotype was observed many times. The chain uses TRBV20-1 and TRBJ2-7; 9 bases are shared with TRBD2. The ends lost 6 bases at V and 3 bases at J; junction bases unmatched: 9. The CDR3 extends over 14 amino acids. In germline, CDR1 is DFQATT, CDR2 SNEGSKA (reference sequence). CDR3 nucleotide sequence: TGCAGTGCCCGGACTAGCGAAGGGTTCTACGAGCAGTACTTC. Amino acids: CSARTSEGFYEQYF.

This clonotype appeared a few times. This sequence joins TRBV11-2 and TRBJ1-4; TRBD1 is a possible D gene (5 bases). The length of the CDR3 is 14 residues. V was trimmed by 5 bases and J by 5 bases, leaving 12 bases between them. Germline-derived CDR1 and CDR2 are SGHAT and FQNNGV. The CDR3 nucleotides read TGTGCCAGCAGCCGGGGCGGGGGGAATGAAAAACTGTTTTTT. It encodes CASSRGGGNEKLFF.

This clonotype was detected ten times or more. This chain links TRBV13 with TRBJ2-7; D ambiguous. Trimming pared 3 bases from V and 3 bases from J, leaving 6 bases between. Germline V gene lookup returns CDR1 PRHDT and CDR2 FYEKMQ (reference sequence). This CDR3 region has 12 residues. CDR3 loop: CASSLGYYEQYF. Written as DNA, the CDR3 is TGTGCCAGCAGCTTGGGTTACTACGAGCAGTACTTC. The entire variable domain, with the rest obtained from reference TRBV13 and TRBJ2-7, is as follows: AAGVIQSPRHLIKEKRETATLKCYPIPRHDTVYWYQQGPGQDPQFLISFYEKMQSDKGSIPDRFSAQQFSDYHSELNMSSLELGDSALYFCASSLGYYEQYFGPGTRLTVT.

Ten or more counts support this clonotype. Relative to the germline gene, one junction end is altered; a read error may explain this. CDR3 region: CASSPSQGAYNEQFF. For the CDR3, the DNA is TGTGCCAGCAGCCCCTCGCAGGGCGCCTATAATGAGCAGTTCTTC. J is TRBJ2-1 and V is TRBV7-3, with D possibly matching TRBD1 (5 bases). In germline, CDR1 is SGHTA, CDR2 FQGTGA. This CDR3 has 15 amino acids.

This clonotype was recorded a few times. The chain uses TRBV2 and TRBJ1-1; possibly TRBD1 for D (6 bases). The V end was cut by 6 bases, the J end by 6 bases, with 11 bases between. CDR3 length equals 12 residues. Germline-derived CDR1 and CDR2 are SNHLY and FYNNEI. The CDR3 region is CASSLRGAEAFF. Here the CDR3 DNA reads TGTGCCAGCAGCCTCAGGGGCGCTGAAGCTTTCTTT. The entire variable domain, with the rest obtained from reference TRBV2 and TRBJ1-1, is as follows: EPEVTQTPSHQVTQMGQEVILRCVPISNHLYFYWYRQILGQKVEFLVSFYNNEISEKSEIFDDQFSVERPDGSNFTLKIRSTKLEDSAMYFCASSLRGAEAFFGQGTRLTVV.

Note on this clonotype: A read error may be the cause here, since a much bigger clone is one base away. V gene TRBV29-1 combines with J gene TRBJ1-2; D gene uncertain. CDR3 length: 12 residues. CDR1 and CDR2 from the germline V gene are SQVTM and ANQGSEA. The CDR3 DNA is TGCAGCGTTGATCATGATAACTATGGCTACAACTTC. Encoded protein: CSVDHDNYGYNF.

This clonotype has ten or more counts. This chain links TRBV24-1 with TRBJ2-5; no definite D call. The CDR3 loop spans 13 amino acids. Trimming removed 5 bases from V and 6 bases from J, with 12 bases in between. Germline V gives CDR1 KGHDR, CDR2 SFDVKD. In nucleotides, the CDR3 is TGTGCCACCAGTGGGCCAGAGGTACAGACCCAGTACTTC. It translates to CATSGPEVQTQYF.

Ten or more counts support this clonotype. The chain links TRBV7-9 to TRBJ2-7; a weak D match, TRBD2 (6 bases). The V gene lost 1 base and the J gene lost 0 bases, with 16 bases spanning the gap. CDR3 size: 17 residues. The germline gives CDR1 SEHNR, CDR2 FQNEAQ (reference sequence). In nucleotides, the CDR3 is TGTGCCAGCAGCTTAGGTGGAGGGAAGGCATACTCCTACGAGCAGTACTTC. Translation: CASSLGGGKAYSYEQYF.

This clonotype was recorded at least ten times. The chain is built from TRBV7-2 and TRBJ1-1; no firm D call. CDR1 and CDR2 from the germline V gene are SGHTA and FQGNSA. The CDR3 covers 14 residues. Trimming left V 1 base short and J 11 bases short, with 17 bases between. The CDR3 bases are TGTGCCAGCAGCTTAGAAGGGCCACCGGGCCAGGCTTTCTTT. It is translated as CASSLEGPPGQAFF.

The chain combines TRBV2 with TRBJ2-1, with D perhaps matching TRBD1 (6 bases). V was shortened by 6 bases and J by 12 bases, with 15 bases between the two germline ends. This CDR3 contains 12 residues. CDR1 and CDR2 (germline): SNHLY, FYNNEI. The CDR3 nucleotides read TGTGCCAGCAGCCTAGACAGGTTGTTGCAGTTCTTC. Translating it yields CASSLDRLLQFF.

This clonotype was seen many times. The chain links TRBV7-2 to TRBJ1-6, with D perhaps matching TRBD1 (6 bases). Germline V CDR1 and CDR2: SGHTA, FQGNSA. The CDR3 covers 14 residues. Trimming left V 8 bases short and J 7 bases short, with 15 bases between. The CDR3 sequence: CASANPGENSPLHF. As DNA, the CDR3 is TGTGCCAGCGCTAATCCAGGGGAGAATTCACCCCTCCACTTT.

This clonotype was seen a few times. The chain is built from TRBV29-1 and TRBJ1-1; D is possibly TRBD1 (5 bases). V lost 0 bases, J lost 1 base, and 9 bases lay in between. The CDR3 spans 14 residues. CDR1 and CDR2 from the germline V gene are SQVTM and ANQGSEA. The CDR3 reads CSVEDRVKNTEAFF. In DNA form, the CDR3 reads TGCAGCGTTGAAGACAGGGTCAAGAACACTGAAGCTTTCTTT.

This clonotype was counted ten times or more. The V and J genes are TRBV20-1 and TRBJ1-1; 7 nucleotides agree with TRBD1. The CDR3 spans 13 residues. Trimming took 6 bases from V and 5 from J; bases not matched to a gene: 9. In germline, CDR1 is DFQATT, CDR2 SNEGSKA (reference sequence). DNA for the CDR3: TGCAGTGCCATTCAGGGGGGGAGGACTGAAGCTTTCTTT. As protein: CSAIQGGRTEAFF.

This clonotype showed up many times. The J gene is TRBJ2-7, the V gene TRBV27; 8 nucleotides match TRBD1. The V gene end was trimmed by 3 bases and the J gene end by 4 bases; junction bases not matched to a gene: 5. This CDR3 is 14 amino acids long. Germline CDR1 and CDR2: MNHEY and SMNVEV (reference sequence). The CDR3 loop is CASSFGTGLYEQYF. The DNA for the CDR3 is TGTGCCAGCAGTTTCGGGACAGGACTTTACGAGCAGTACTTC.

This clonotype appeared many times. The V and J genes are TRBV30 and TRBJ1-4; the D is unclear. Germline V gene sequence: CDR1 GTSNPN, CDR2 SVGIG (reference sequence). Trimming took off 0 bases at V and 8 bases at J, with 19 bases between the two ends. The length of the CDR3 is 16 residues. The CDR3 coding sequence is TGTGCCTGGAGTGTACTTTTTCCTCTTCGAGGAGAAAAACTGTTTTTT. It translates to CAWSVLFPLRGEKLFF.

This chain uses TRBV9 with TRBJ2-2; the match to TRBD2 covers 13 bases. Germline values: CDR1 SGDLS, CDR2 YYNGEE. V shed 4 bases, J shed 3 bases, and the junction held 9 bases outside the gene matches. This CDR3 contains 18 residues. In nucleotides, the CDR3 is TGTGCCAGCAGCTCACGGACTAGCGGGAGCCGGGACACCGGGGAGCTGTTTTTT. This translates into CASSSRTSGSRDTGELFF. Variable domain in full (rest from reference TRBV9 and TRBJ2-2): DSGVTQTPKHLITATGQRVTLRCSPRSGDLSVYWYQQSLDQGLQFLIQYYNGEERAKGNILERFSAQQFPDLHSELNLSSLELGDSALYFCASSSRTSGSRDTGELFFGEGSRLTVL.

The chain couples TRBV12-3 or TRBV12-4 to TRBJ1-5, with D possibly TRBD1 on 5 matching bases. V was pared by 1 base and J by 0 bases, with 19 bases between. This CDR3 comprises 19 residues. CDR3 nucleotides: TGTGCCAGCAGTTTAGGTTTCGGGGCGGAAGCATATAGCAATCAGCCCCAGCATTTT. Protein sequence: CASSLGFGAEAYSNQPQHF.

This clonotype was counted at least ten times. J is TRBJ1-1 and V is TRBV29-1, with TRBD1 as a possible D gene (6 bases). In germline, CDR1 is SQVTM, CDR2 ANQGSEA. Trimming removed 6 bases at V and 4 bases at J, with 12 bases between. This CDR3 is 12 amino acids long. The CDR3 spells CSVDTGFTEAFF. The DNA for the CDR3 is TGCAGCGTCGACACAGGGTTCACTGAAGCTTTCTTT.

V gene TRBV20-1 combines with J gene TRBJ2-1, with TRBD2 identical over 7 bases. The germline V gene encodes CDR1 DFQATT and CDR2 SNEGSKA (reference sequence). The CDR3 totals 15 residues. J was trimmed by 6 bases and V by 5 bases; bases with no gene match: 13. The CDR3 DNA reads TGCAGTGCTGGGATCCATCGGGACTATCGCAATGAGCAGTTCTTC. Its protein product is CSAGIHRDYRNEQFF.